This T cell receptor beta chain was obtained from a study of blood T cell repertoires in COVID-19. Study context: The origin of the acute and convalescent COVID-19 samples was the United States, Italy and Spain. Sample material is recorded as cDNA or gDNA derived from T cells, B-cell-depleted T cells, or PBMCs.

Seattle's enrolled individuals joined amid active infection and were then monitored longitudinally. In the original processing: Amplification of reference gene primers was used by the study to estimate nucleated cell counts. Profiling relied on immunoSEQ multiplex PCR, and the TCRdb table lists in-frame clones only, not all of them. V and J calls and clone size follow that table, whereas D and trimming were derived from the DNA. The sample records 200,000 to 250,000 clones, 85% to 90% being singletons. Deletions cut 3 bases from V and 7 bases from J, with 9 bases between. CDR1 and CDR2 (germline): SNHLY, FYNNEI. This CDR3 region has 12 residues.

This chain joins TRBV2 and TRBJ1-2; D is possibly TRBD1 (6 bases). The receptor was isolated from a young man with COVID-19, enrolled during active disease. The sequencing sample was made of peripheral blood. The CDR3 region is CASSELGGGYTF. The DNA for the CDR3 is TGTGCCAGCAGTGAGTTAGGGGGTGGCTACACCTTC.